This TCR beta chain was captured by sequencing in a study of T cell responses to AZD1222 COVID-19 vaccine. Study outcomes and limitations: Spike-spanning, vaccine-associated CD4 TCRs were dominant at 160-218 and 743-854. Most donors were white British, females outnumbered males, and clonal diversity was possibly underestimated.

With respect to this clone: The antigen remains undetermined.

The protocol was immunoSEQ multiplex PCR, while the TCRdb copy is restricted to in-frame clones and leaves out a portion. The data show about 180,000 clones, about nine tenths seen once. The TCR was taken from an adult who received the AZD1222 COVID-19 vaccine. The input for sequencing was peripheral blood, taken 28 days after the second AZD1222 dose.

The CDR3: CASSPPGGEGYTF. In nucleotides, the CDR3 is TGTGCCAGCAGTCCCCCCGGCGGGGAGGGCTACACCTTC. This chain connects TRBV27 to TRBJ1-2; D is undetermined. The germline V gene encodes CDR1 MNHEY and CDR2 SMNVEV (reference sequence). The CDR3 is made up of 13 amino acids. Deletions cut 5 bases from V and 8 bases from J, with 15 bases between.